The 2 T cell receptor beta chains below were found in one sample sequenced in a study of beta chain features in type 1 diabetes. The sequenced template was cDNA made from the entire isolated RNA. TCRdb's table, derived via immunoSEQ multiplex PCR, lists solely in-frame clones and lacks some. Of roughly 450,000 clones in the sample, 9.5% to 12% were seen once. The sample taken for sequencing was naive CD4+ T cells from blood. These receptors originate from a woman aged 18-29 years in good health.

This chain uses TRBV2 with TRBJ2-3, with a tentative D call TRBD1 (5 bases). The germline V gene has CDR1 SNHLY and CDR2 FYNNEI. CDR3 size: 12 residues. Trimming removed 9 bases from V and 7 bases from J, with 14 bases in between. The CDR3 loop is CASPGFRNTQYF. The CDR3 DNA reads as TGTGCCAGTCCAGGGTTTCGTAATACGCAGTATTTT.

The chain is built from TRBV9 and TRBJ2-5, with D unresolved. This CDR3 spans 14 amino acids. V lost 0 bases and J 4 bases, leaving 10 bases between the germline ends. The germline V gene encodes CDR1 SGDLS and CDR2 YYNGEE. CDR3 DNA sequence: TGTGCCAGCAGCGTAGATGAAGTCAGAGAGACCCAGTACTTC. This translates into CASSVDEVRETQYF.